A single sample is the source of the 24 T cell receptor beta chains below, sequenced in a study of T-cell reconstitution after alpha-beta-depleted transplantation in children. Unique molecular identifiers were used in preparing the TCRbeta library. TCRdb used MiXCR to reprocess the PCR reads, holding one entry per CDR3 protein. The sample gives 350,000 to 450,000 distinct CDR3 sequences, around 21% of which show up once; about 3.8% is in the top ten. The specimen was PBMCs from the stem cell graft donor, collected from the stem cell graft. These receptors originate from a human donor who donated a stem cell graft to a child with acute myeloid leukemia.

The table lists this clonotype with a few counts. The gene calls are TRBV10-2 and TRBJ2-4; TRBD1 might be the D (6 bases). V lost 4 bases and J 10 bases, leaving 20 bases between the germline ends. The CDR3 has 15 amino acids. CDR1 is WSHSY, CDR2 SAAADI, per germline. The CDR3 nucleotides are TGCGCCAGCAGTGGGAATGGGGACAACCTCGCGATTCAGTACTTC. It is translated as CASSGNGDNLAIQYF.

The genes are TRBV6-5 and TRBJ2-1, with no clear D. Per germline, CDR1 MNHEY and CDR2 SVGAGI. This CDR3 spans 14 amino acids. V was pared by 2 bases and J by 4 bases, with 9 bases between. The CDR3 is CASSYRAKYNEQFF. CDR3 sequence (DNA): TGTGCCAGCAGTTACCGGGCCAAATACAATGAGCAGTTCTTC.

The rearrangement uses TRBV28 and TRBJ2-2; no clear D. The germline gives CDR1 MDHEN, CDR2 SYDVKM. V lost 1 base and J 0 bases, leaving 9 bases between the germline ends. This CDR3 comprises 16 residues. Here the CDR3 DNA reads TGTGCCAGCAGTTTATTGGCCGGAGCGAACACCGGGGAGCTGTTTTTT. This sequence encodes CASSLLAGANTGELFF.

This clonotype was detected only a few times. Here the CDR3 reads CSARDGGHVQPQHF. CDR3 DNA sequence: TGCAGTGCTAGAGATGGGGGGCATGTTCAGCCCCAGCATTTT. This rearrangement joins TRBV20-1 to TRBJ1-5; D is perhaps TRBD1 (6 bases). The V gene's germline CDR1 is DFQATT and CDR2 SNEGSKA (reference sequence). V was pared by 0 bases and J by 6 bases, with 12 bases between. There are 14 residues in the CDR3.

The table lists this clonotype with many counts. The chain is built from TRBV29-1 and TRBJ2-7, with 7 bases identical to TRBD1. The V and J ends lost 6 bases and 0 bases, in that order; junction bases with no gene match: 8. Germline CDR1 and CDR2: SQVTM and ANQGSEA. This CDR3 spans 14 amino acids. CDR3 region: CSVETGKASYEQYF. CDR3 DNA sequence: TGCAGCGTCGAGACAGGGAAGGCCTCCTACGAGCAGTACTTC.

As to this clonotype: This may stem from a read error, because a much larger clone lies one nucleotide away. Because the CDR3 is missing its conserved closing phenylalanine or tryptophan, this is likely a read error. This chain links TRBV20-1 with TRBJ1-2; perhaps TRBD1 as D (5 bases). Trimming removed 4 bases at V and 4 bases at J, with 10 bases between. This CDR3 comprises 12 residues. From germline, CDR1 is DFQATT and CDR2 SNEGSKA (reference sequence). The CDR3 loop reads CSANQGSYGYTL. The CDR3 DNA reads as TGCAGTGCTAATCAGGGAAGCTATGGCTACACCCTC.

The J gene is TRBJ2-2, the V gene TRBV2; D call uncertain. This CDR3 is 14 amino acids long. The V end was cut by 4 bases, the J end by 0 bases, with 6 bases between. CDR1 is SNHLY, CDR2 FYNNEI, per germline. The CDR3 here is CASSVLANTGELFF. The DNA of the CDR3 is TGTGCCAGCAGTGTGTTGGCGAACACCGGGGAGCTGTTTTTT.

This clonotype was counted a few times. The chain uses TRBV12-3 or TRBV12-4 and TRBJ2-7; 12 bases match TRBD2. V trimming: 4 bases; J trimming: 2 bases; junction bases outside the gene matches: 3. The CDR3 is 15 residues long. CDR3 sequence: CASSWRLAGAYEQYF. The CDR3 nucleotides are TGTGCCAGCAGTTGGCGACTAGCGGGGGCCTACGAGCAGTACTTC.

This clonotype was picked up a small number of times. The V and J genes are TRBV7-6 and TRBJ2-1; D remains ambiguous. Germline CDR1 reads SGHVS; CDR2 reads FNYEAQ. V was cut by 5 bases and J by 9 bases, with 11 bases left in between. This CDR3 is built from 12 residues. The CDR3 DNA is TGTGCCAGCAGCGCATCAGGTGTTGAGCAGTTCTTC. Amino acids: CASSASGVEQFF.

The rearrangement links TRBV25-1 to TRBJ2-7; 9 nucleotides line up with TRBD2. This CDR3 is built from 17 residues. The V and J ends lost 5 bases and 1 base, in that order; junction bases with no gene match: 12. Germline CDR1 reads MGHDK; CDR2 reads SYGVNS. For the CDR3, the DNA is TGTGCCAGCAGTAACGGACTAGCGTCTTTGAGGTCCTACGAGCAGTACTTC. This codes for CASSNGLASLRSYEQYF.

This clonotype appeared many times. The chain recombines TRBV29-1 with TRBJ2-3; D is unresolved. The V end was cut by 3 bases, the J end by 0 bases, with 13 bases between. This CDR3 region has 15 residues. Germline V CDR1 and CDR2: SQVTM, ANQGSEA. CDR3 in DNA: TGCAGCGTTGAGGTCCAGGCGACTAGCACAGATACGCAGTATTTT. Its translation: CSVEVQATSTDTQYF.

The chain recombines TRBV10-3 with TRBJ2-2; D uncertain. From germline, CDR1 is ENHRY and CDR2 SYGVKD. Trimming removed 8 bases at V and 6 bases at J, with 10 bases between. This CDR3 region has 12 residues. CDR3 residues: CAIAPPSGELFF. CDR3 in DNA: TGTGCCATCGCCCCCCCCTCCGGGGAGCTGTTTTTT.

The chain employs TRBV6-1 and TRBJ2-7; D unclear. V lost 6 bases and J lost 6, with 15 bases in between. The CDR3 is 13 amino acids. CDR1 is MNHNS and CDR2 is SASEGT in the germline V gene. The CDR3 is CASSRAGVVEQYF. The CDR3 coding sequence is TGTGCCAGCAGCCGAGCTGGTGTTGTCGAGCAGTACTTC.

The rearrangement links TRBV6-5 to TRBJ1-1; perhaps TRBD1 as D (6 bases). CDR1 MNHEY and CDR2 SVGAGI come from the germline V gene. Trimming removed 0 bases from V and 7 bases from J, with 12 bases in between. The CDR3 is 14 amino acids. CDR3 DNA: TGTGCCAGCAGTTACTCCGGGGGCGAAGTTGAAGCTTTCTTT. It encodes CASSYSGGEVEAFF.

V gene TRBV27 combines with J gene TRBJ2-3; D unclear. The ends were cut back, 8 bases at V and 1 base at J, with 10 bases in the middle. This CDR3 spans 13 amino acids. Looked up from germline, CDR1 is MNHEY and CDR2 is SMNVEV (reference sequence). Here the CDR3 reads CASVFPGTDTQYF. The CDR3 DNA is TGTGCCAGCGTATTTCCTGGCACAGATACGCAGTATTTT.

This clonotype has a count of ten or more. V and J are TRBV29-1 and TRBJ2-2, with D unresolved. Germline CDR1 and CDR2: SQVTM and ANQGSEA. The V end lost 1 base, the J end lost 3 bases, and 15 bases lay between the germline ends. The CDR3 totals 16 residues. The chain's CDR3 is CSVEVDSPRYTGELFF. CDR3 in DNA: TGCAGCGTTGAAGTCGATTCGCCTAGATACACCGGGGAGCTGTTTTTT.

The CDR3 DNA follows: TGTGCCAGCAGCCCAAATGGACAGGGCAGAAGCTATGGCTACACCTTC. Its translation is CASSPNGQGRSYGYTF. The chain carries TRBV12-3 or TRBV12-4 and TRBJ1-2, with 8 nucleotides matching TRBD1. V lost 6 bases and J lost 4; bases outside the gene matches: 13. There are 16 residues in the CDR3.

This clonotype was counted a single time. CDR3 sequence (DNA): TGCAGTGCTAGAGATCTAGCAAACTCCTACAATGAGCAGTTCTTC. It encodes CSARDLANSYNEQFF. The chain carries TRBV20-1 and TRBJ2-1; D is perhaps TRBD2 (5 bases). Trimming stripped 0 bases from V and 0 bases from J, with 9 bases between. This CDR3 spans 15 amino acids. Per germline, CDR1 DFQATT and CDR2 SNEGSKA (reference sequence).

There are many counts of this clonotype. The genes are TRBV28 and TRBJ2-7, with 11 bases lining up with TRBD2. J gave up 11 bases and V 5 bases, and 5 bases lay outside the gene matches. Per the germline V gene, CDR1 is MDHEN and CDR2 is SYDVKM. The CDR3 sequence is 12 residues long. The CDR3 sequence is CASSPLAGAEYF. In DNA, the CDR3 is TGTGCCAGCAGTCCACTAGCGGGAGCTGAGTACTTC.

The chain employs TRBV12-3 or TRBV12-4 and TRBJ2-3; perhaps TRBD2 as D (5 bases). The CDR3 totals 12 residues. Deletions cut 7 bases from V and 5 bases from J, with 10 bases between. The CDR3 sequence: CASTPRGDTQYF. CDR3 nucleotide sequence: TGTGCCAGCACCCCCCGGGGAGATACGCAGTATTTT.

The CDR3 spells CASRRPGLNTEAFF. In DNA form, the CDR3 reads TGTGCCAGCAGAAGGCCGGGGCTGAACACTGAAGCTTTCTTT. This rearrangement joins TRBV7-2 to TRBJ1-1; a weak D match, TRBD1 (5 bases). CDR1 SGHTA and CDR2 FQGNSA come from the germline V gene. There are 14 residues in the CDR3. V shed 6 bases and J shed 0 bases, with 11 bases lying between them.

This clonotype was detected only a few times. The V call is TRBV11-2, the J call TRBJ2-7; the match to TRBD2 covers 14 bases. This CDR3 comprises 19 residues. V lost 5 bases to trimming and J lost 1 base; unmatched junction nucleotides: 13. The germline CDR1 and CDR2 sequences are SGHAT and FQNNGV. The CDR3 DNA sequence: TGTGCCAGCAGCATGGGACTAGCGGGAGAGGTGGTAATGTCCTACGAGCAGTACTTC. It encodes CASSMGLAGEVVMSYEQYF.

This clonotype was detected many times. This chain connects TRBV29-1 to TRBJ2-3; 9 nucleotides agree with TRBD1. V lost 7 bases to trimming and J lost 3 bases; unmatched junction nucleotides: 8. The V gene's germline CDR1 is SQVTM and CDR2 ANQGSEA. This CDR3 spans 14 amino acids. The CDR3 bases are TGCAGCGGCTCACAGGGGGCCGGAACAGATACGCAGTATTTT. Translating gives CSGSQGAGTDTQYF.

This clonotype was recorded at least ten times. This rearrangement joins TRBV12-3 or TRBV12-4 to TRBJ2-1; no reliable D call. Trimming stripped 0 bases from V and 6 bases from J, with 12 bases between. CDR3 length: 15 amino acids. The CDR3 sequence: CASSLARPLPNEQFF. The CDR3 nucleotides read TGTGCCAGCAGTTTAGCGCGGCCACTACCCAATGAGCAGTTCTTC.